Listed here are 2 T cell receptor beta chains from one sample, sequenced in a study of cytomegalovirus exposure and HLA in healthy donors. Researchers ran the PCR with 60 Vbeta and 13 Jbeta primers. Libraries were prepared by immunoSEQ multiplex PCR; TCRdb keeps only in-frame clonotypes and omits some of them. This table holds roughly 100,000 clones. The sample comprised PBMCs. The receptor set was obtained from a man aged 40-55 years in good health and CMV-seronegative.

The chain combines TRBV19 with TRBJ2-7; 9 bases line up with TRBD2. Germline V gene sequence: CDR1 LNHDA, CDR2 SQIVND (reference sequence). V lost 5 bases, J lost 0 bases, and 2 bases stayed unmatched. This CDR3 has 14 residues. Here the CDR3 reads CASSGSGSSYEQYF. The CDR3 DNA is TGTGCCAGTAGTGGTAGCGGGAGCTCCTACGAGCAGTACTTC.

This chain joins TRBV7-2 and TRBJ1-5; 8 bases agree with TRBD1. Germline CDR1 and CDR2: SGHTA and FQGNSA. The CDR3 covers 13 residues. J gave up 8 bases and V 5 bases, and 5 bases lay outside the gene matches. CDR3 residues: CASSRDRMEPQHF. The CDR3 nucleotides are TGTGCCAGCAGCCGGGACAGGATGGAGCCCCAGCATTTT.